Listed here are 26 T cell receptor beta chains from one sample, sequenced in a study of blood T cell repertoires in COVID-19. Generated by immunoSEQ multiplex PCR, the TCRdb table keeps only in-frame clones and is missing some. This sample carries under 35,000 clones, about 90% of them seen once, and the ten largest clones take approximately 5%. Material for sequencing was peripheral blood. These receptors were collected from a human donor in a cohort sampled during active COVID-19.

The chain is built from TRBV24-1 and TRBJ2-2; 7 bases match TRBD2. The CDR3 extends over 15 amino acids. Germline V gives CDR1 KGHDR, CDR2 SFDVKD. Germline trimming cut 3 bases from V and 6 bases from J; bases unmatched to any gene: 6. The CDR3 bases are TGTGCCACCAGTGATCCGGGGGGAAGGTCCGGGGAGCTGTTTTTT. Its translation is CATSDPGGRSGELFF.

This clone was detected only once. The chain employs TRBV24-1 and TRBJ2-2; 8 nucleotides align to TRBD1. CDR3 length equals 16 residues. V shed 3 bases and J 5 bases; nucleotides not matched to a gene: 7. CDR1 is KGHDR, CDR2 SFDVKD, per germline. The CDR3 DNA reads TGTGCCACCAGTGATGGGTGGACAGGGCGGACCGGGGAGCTGTTTTTT. It encodes CATSDGWTGRTGELFF.

V and J are TRBV28 and TRBJ2-7, with 8 bases that match TRBD1. Germline values: CDR1 MDHEN, CDR2 SYDVKM. Unmatched junction bases numbered 9, after V lost 6 bases and J lost 2 bases. The CDR3 length is 15 residues. In DNA, the CDR3 is TGTGCCAGCAGCTTTCAGGGGGCAAGAGCCTACGAGCAGTACGTC. It codes for CASSFQGARAYEQYV.

The chain has TRBV3-1 (or the pseudogene TRBV3-2) and TRBJ1-2; D uncertain. Germline CDR1 reads LGHDT; CDR2 reads YNNKEL (reference sequence). V dropped 0 bases and J dropped 3 bases, with 11 bases sitting between them. This CDR3 has 15 amino acids. CDR3 loop: CASSQDGERYYGYTF. DNA of the CDR3: TGTGCCAGCAGCCAAGATGGGGAGCGTTACTATGGCTACACCTTC.

The table lists this clone with a few counts. This chain joins TRBV19 and TRBJ1-5; 8 bases match TRBD1. The germline V gene encodes CDR1 LNHDA and CDR2 SQIVND (reference sequence). Germline trimming cut 6 bases from V and 5 bases from J; bases unmatched to any gene: 9. This CDR3 comprises 15 residues. CDR3: CASSTDRGVYQPQHF. CDR3 DNA: TGTGCCAGTAGCACCGACAGGGGCGTTTATCAGCCCCAGCATTTT.

This clone appeared a single time. This rearrangement joins TRBV29-1 to TRBJ2-3; D is undetermined. CDR3 length: 16 amino acids. Trimming left V 5 bases short and J 5 bases short, with 23 bases between. Per germline, CDR1 SQVTM and CDR2 ANQGSEA. Here the CDR3 reads CSVRPLASNFLDTQYF. The CDR3 DNA reads TGCAGCGTTCGGCCATTAGCCTCAAACTTTTTAGATACGCAGTATTTT.

The genes are TRBV9 and TRBJ1-5; D gene uncertain. The germline V gene has CDR1 SGDLS and CDR2 YYNGEE. The CDR3 is 15 residues long. V was clipped by 0 bases and J by 0 bases, with 7 bases between them. The DNA of the CDR3 is TGTGCCAGCAGCGTAGGGCCAAATAGCAATCAGCCCCAGCATTTT. Protein product: CASSVGPNSNQPQHF.

This chain connects TRBV30 to TRBJ1-2, with D unclear. The CDR3 runs to 12 residues. The germline CDR1 and CDR2 sequences are GTSNPN and SVGIG (reference sequence). CDR3 loop: CALPEVNYGYTF. The CDR3 bases are TGTGCACTTCCAGAGGTGAACTATGGCTACACCTTC.

The V and J genes are TRBV4-2 and TRBJ1-5; D gene uncertain. CDR1 is LGHNA and CDR2 is YNFKEQ in the germline V gene. The CDR3 covers 15 residues. V was cut by 4 bases and J by 0 bases, with 10 bases left in between. This CDR3 is CASSREGYSNQPQHF. CDR3 sequence (DNA): TGTGCCAGCAGCCGGGAGGGTTATAGCAATCAGCCCCAGCATTTT.

CDR3: CASSLVRVSEQYV. The CDR3 DNA reads TGTGCCAGCAGCTTAGTCCGGGTATCTGAGCAGTACGTC. V is TRBV11-2 and J is TRBJ2-7, with D unclear. CDR3 length: 13 residues. Trimming stripped 1 base from V and 7 bases from J, with 11 bases between. Germline V gene data show CDR1 as SGHAT and CDR2 as FQNNGV.

The V call is TRBV10-3, the J call TRBJ1-2; D may be TRBD1 (5 bases). The ends were cut back, 2 bases at V and 2 bases at J, with 12 bases in the middle. The CDR3 contains 15 residues. Germline V lookup: CDR1 ENHRY, CDR2 SYGVKD. CDR3 DNA sequence: TGTGCCATCAGTGAGAGGGAAGGGGCCAACTATGGCTACACCTTC. This codes for CAISEREGANYGYTF.

The chain joins TRBV6-1 to TRBJ1-2, with 7 bases lining up with TRBD1. CDR3 length equals 13 residues. Germline V CDR1 and CDR2: MNHNS, SASEGT. The trim removed 2 bases at V and 4 bases at J, leaving 1 base unmatched. CDR3 coding DNA: TGTGCCAGCAGTGAACGGACAGGCTATGGCTACACCTTC. Protein sequence: CASSERTGYGYTF.

For the CDR3, the DNA is TGTGCTAGTGGCCAAACTAGCGGGAACTACAATGAGCAGTTCTTC. It yields the protein CASGQTSGNYNEQFF. J is TRBJ2-1 and V is TRBV12-5; 10 bases line up with TRBD2. Germline values: CDR1 LGHNT, CDR2 FRNRAP. After removal of 6 bases from V and 3 bases from J, the junction contained 5 bases not matched to a gene. CDR3 length: 15 residues.

The chain links TRBV10-2 to TRBJ2-5; tentatively, D is TRBD1 (6 bases). The germline V gene encodes CDR1 WSHSY and CDR2 SAAADI. V was pared by 6 bases and J by 0 bases, with 8 bases between. The CDR3 contains 13 residues. The CDR3 spells CASSRGYQETQYF. In DNA, the CDR3 is TGCGCCAGCAGCAGGGGTTACCAAGAGACCCAGTACTTC.

V and J are TRBV11-3 and TRBJ2-1, with D hard to call. Trimming pared 1 base from V and 6 bases from J, leaving 7 bases between. CDR1 and CDR2 from the germline V gene are SGHNT and YENEEA. The CDR3 sequence is 13 residues long. The CDR3 is CASSLGLSNEQFF. The CDR3 bases are TGTGCCAGCAGCTTAGGTCTATCCAATGAGCAGTTCTTC.

This rearrangement joins TRBV2 to TRBJ2-3, with a weak D call TRBD2 (5 bases). V gave up 11 bases and J gave up 0 bases, with 18 bases separating them. The CDR3 length is 15 residues. CDR1 and CDR2 (germline): SNHLY, FYNNEI. This CDR3 is CAGSKEAPSTDTQYF. Here the CDR3 DNA reads TGTGCCGGCTCAAAGGAGGCCCCTAGCACAGATACGCAGTATTTT.

J is TRBJ1-1 and V is TRBV5-5, with 9 positions matching TRBD1. Unmatched junction bases numbered 5, after V lost 4 bases and J lost 1 base. CDR3 length equals 15 residues. CDR1 is SGHKS, CDR2 YYEKEE, per germline (reference sequence). The CDR3 sequence is CASSTGQGPNTEAFF. CDR3 nucleotide sequence: TGTGCCAGCAGCACCGGACAGGGGCCGAACACTGAAGCTTTCTTT.

The chain joins TRBV3-1 (or the pseudogene TRBV3-2) to TRBJ1-2; TRBD1 might be the D (6 bases). The CDR3 loop spans 15 amino acids. Per the germline V gene, CDR1 is LGHDT and CDR2 is YNNKEL (reference sequence). V was pared by 0 bases and J by 8 bases, with 16 bases between. CDR3 nucleotides: TGTGCCAGCAGCCAAGACGCCTCGGACAGTCAAGGCTACACCTTC. It specifies CASSQDASDSQGYTF.

The chain is built from TRBV12-3 or TRBV12-4 and TRBJ1-1; tentative D call: TRBD1 (5 bases). The CDR3 has 11 residues. Trimming took off 6 bases at V and 9 bases at J, with 11 bases between the two ends. CDR3: CASRSDSKAFF. CDR3 sequence (DNA): TGTGCCAGCAGGTCCGACAGTAAAGCTTTCTTT.

This rearrangement joins TRBV5-1 to TRBJ2-5; TRBD2 agrees at 12 bases. The CDR3 runs to 15 residues. V dropped 4 bases and J dropped 4; count of bases not matched to a gene: 5. The germline V gene has CDR1 SGHRS and CDR2 YFSETQ. CDR3 in amino acids: CASSPQLAGGETQYF. DNA for the CDR3: TGCGCCAGCAGCCCCCAACTAGCGGGAGGAGAGACCCAGTACTTC.

This sequence joins TRBV12-3 or TRBV12-4 and TRBJ1-2, with D hard to call. This CDR3 spans 11 amino acids. Trimming stripped 5 bases from V and 4 bases from J, with 5 bases between. CDR3 region: CASSEAYGYTF. The CDR3 bases are TGTGCCAGCAGTGAAGCCTATGGCTACACCTTC.

The V call is TRBV24-1, the J call TRBJ2-1; weak D call: TRBD2 (6 bases). This CDR3 spans 16 amino acids. V lost 5 bases and J lost 2, with 15 bases in between. Germline V gene data show CDR1 as KGHDR and CDR2 as SFDVKD. The CDR3 is CATSGTSYVTYNEQFF. The CDR3, as DNA: TGTGCCACCAGTGGCACTAGCTACGTTACCTACAATGAGCAGTTCTTC.

The V call is TRBV7-2, the J call TRBJ2-1; possibly TRBD2 for D (6 bases). V was shortened by 6 bases and J by 15 bases, with 15 bases between the two germline ends. The germline gives CDR1 SGHTA, CDR2 FQGNSA. The CDR3 length is 11 residues. The CDR3 loop is CASSSSLGLFF. The CDR3 DNA is TGTGCCAGCAGTTCCTCCCTGGGACTGTTCTTC.

This clone has a handful of counts. The rearrangement uses TRBV18 and TRBJ2-7; 9 bases fit TRBD1. The germline V gene has CDR1 KGHSH and CDR2 LQKENI. The V segment lost 4 bases and the J segment 9 bases; nucleotides outside the gene matches: 10. This CDR3 has 14 amino acids. CDR3 residues: CASSLGQGLHGQYV. The CDR3 DNA reads as TGTGCCAGCTCACTGGGACAGGGATTACATGGGCAGTACGTC.

The chain combines TRBV10-3 with TRBJ1-1; D might be TRBD1 (6 bases). V was shortened by 2 bases and J by 5 bases, with 12 bases between the two germline ends. From germline, CDR1 is ENHRY and CDR2 SYGVKD. The CDR3 runs 14 residues. The CDR3 DNA reads TGTGCCATCAGTGAGGCAACTCAGGGGACTGAAGCTTTCTTT. Translation gives CAISEATQGTEAFF.

The V gene is TRBV5-1, the J gene TRBJ2-5; 9 bases align to TRBD1. V lost 3 bases, J lost 4 bases, and 4 bases stayed unmatched. Germline assignment: CDR1 SGHRS and CDR2 YFSETQ. This CDR3 region has 14 residues. Here the CDR3 reads CASSSTGGIETQYF. The DNA for the CDR3 is TGCGCCAGCAGCTCGACAGGGGGGATAGAGACCCAGTACTTC.